These 13 T cell receptor beta chains came from one sample sequenced in a study of blood T cell repertoires in COVID-19. Sequencing used immunoSEQ multiplex PCR; TCRdb keeps in-frame clones, though not all of them. Of tens of thousands of clones listed, about 79% were seen once; the top ten hold under 4.5%. Sequences were obtained from peripheral blood. These receptors came from a woman aged 60-75 years with acute or convalescent COVID-19.

The chain links TRBV9 to TRBJ2-5, with TRBD1 as a possible D gene (6 bases). Trimming removed 7 bases at V and 1 base at J, with 17 bases between. This CDR3 is 15 amino acids long. Germline loops: CDR1 SGDLS, CDR2 YYNGEE. This CDR3 reads CASAARGQFQETQYF. The CDR3 DNA is TGTGCCAGCGCCGCCCGTGGACAGTTCCAAGAGACCCAGTACTTC.

The rearrangement links TRBV6-6 to TRBJ1-4; 8 nucleotides match TRBD1. Germline V CDR1 and CDR2: MNHNY, SVGAGI (reference sequence). V lost 2 bases and J lost 5; bases outside the gene matches: 4. This CDR3 has 15 residues. The CDR3: CASSYGWTGNEKLFF. The CDR3 nucleotides read TGTGCCAGCAGTTACGGGTGGACAGGGAATGAAAAACTGTTTTTT.

This rearrangement joins TRBV5-5 to TRBJ2-1; TRBD2 aligns across 16 bases. CDR3 length equals 16 residues. V lost 3 bases to trimming and J lost 5 bases; unmatched junction nucleotides: 2. CDR1 and CDR2 (germline): SGHKS, YYEKEE (reference sequence). Here the CDR3 reads CASSWGLAGGDNEQFF. The CDR3 nucleotides are TGTGCCAGCAGCTGGGGACTAGCGGGAGGGGACAATGAGCAGTTCTTC.

The chain employs TRBV19 and TRBJ1-1; the D is unclear. The CDR3 spans 13 residues. With 9 bases removed from V and 2 bases from J, the gap between germline ends came to 13 bases. CDR1 is LNHDA and CDR2 is SQIVND in the germline V gene (reference sequence). CDR3 residues: CASGFSGNTEAFF. The DNA of the CDR3 is TGTGCCAGCGGCTTTTCAGGTAACACTGAAGCTTTCTTT.

The rearrangement joins TRBV3-1 (or the pseudogene TRBV3-2) to TRBJ1-1; unclear D gene. CDR1 is LGHDT and CDR2 is YNNKEL in the germline V gene (reference sequence). The CDR3 runs to 18 residues. Trimming cost V 0 bases and J 0 bases, with 17 bases left between them. Written as DNA, the CDR3 is TGTGCCAGCAGCCAAGATGTTAGGCAGGCGGGAATGAACACTGAAGCTTTCTTT. Amino acids: CASSQDVRQAGMNTEAFF.

The chain couples TRBV10-2 to TRBJ1-6, with TRBD1 matching 9 bases. Germline CDR1 and CDR2: WSHSY and SAAADI. The CDR3 covers 20 residues. Germline trimming cut 1 base from V and 0 bases from J; bases unmatched to any gene: 10. The CDR3 spells CASSELGGQGTSSYNSPLHF. Written as DNA, the CDR3 is TGCGCCAGCAGTGAGTTGGGTGGACAGGGGACCAGCTCCTATAATTCACCCCTCCACTTT.

The chain recombines TRBV7-3 with TRBJ2-7, with 10 bases matching TRBD1. The CDR3 covers 17 residues. Germline CDR1 SGHTA, CDR2 FQGTGA. V lost 4 bases, J lost 1 base, and 10 bases stayed unmatched. This chain's CDR3 is CASSSLYRDRGSYEQYF. In nucleotides, the CDR3 is TGTGCCAGCAGCTCGCTGTACCGGGACAGGGGATCCTACGAGCAGTACTTC.

This clone was detected only a few times. The chain joins TRBV18 to TRBJ1-1; tentatively, D is TRBD1 (5 bases). Trimming left V 3 bases short and J 4 bases short, with 12 bases between. Germline lookup yields CDR1 KGHSH and CDR2 LQKENI. The CDR3 is 14 residues long. The CDR3 spells CASSPEGQGTEAFF. DNA of the CDR3: TGTGCCAGCTCACCGGAAGGGCAGGGCACTGAAGCTTTCTTT.

The J gene is TRBJ2-3, the V gene TRBV25-1; 11 bases agree with TRBD2. Germline assignment: CDR1 MGHDK and CDR2 SYGVNS. Trimming removed 3 bases from V and 5 bases from J; junction bases left unmatched: 7. This CDR3 is built from 16 residues. CDR3 protein: CASSDLAGGPVDTQYF. CDR3 DNA sequence: TGTGCCAGCAGTGACTTAGCGGGAGGGCCCGTAGATACGCAGTATTTT.

The chain's CDR3 is CASSLKASPLHF. The CDR3 DNA sequence: TGTGCCAGCAGCCTTAAAGCATCACCCCTCCACTTT. J is TRBJ1-6 and V is TRBV28; D not certain. The CDR3 length is 12 residues. The V end lost 6 bases, the J end lost 10 bases, and 10 bases lay between the germline ends. Germline V CDR1 and CDR2: MDHEN, SYDVKM. Full variable domain (missing parts from reference TRBV28 and TRBJ1-6): DVKVTQSSRYLVKRTGEKVFLECVQDMDHENMFWYRQDPGLGLRLIYFSYDVKMKEKGDIPEGYSVSREKKERFSLILESASTNQTSMYLCASSLKASPLHFGNGTRLTVT.

This chain uses TRBV27 with TRBJ1-6; possibly TRBD1 for D (5 bases). Trimming left V 5 bases short and J 6 bases short, with 14 bases between. This CDR3 has 15 amino acids. The germline V gene has CDR1 MNHEY and CDR2 SMNVEV (reference sequence). This CDR3 is CASSRGADGNSPLHF. In DNA form, the CDR3 reads TGTGCCAGCAGTAGGGGTGCCGACGGTAATTCACCCCTCCACTTT.

This clone was seen a handful of times. This chain links TRBV30 with TRBJ1-1, with D perhaps TRBD1 (6 bases). The CDR3 is 16 amino acids. Germline loops: CDR1 GTSNPN, CDR2 SVGIG (reference sequence). Trimming shortened V by 2 bases and J by 0 bases, and 16 bases separated the two germline ends. The CDR3 region is CAWSRTGTHMNTEAFF. The CDR3 nucleotides read TGTGCCTGGAGTCGAACAGGGACACACATGAACACTGAAGCTTTCTTT.

This clone was found a few times. V is TRBV19 and J is TRBJ2-2, with 14 positions matching TRBD2. CDR3 size: 17 residues. The trim removed 5 bases at V and 4 bases at J, leaving 6 bases unmatched. Germline assignment: CDR1 LNHDA and CDR2 SQIVND (reference sequence). In DNA form, the CDR3 reads TGTGCCAGTAGTGTTGGGACTAGCGGGAGAGTCACCGGGGAGCTGTTTTTT. Encoded protein: CASSVGTSGRVTGELFF.